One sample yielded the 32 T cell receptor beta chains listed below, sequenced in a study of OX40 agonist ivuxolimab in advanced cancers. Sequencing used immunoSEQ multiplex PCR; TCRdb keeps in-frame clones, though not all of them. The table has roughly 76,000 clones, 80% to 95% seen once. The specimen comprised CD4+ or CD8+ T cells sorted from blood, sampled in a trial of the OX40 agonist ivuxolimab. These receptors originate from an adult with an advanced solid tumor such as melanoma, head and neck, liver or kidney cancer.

The CDR3 DNA reads TGTGCCAGTAGTATATCGGGCGGGAGTCACAACGAGCAGTACTTC. This translates into CASSISGGSHNEQYF. The V call is TRBV19, the J call TRBJ2-7, with 7 nucleotides matching TRBD2. The junction had 9 bases not matched to a gene; V was cut back by 2 bases and J by 5 bases. The CDR3 is made up of 15 amino acids. From germline, CDR1 is LNHDA and CDR2 SQIVND (reference sequence).

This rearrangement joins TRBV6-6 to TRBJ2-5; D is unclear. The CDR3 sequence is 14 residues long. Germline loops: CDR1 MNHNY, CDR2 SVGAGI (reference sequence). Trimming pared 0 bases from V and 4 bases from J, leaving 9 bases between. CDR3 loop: CASSYSLGRETQYF. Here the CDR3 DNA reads TGTGCCAGCAGTTACTCACTCGGACGAGAGACCCAGTACTTC.

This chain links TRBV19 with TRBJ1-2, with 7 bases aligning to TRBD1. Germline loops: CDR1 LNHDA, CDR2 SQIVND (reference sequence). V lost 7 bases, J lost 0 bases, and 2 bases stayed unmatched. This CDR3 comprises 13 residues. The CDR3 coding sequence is TGTGCCAGTAACAGGGGAGCTAACTATGGCTACACCTTC. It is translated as CASNRGANYGYTF.

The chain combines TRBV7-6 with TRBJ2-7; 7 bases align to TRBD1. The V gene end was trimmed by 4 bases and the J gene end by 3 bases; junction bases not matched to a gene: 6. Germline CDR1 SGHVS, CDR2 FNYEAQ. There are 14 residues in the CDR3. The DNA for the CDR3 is TGTGCCAGCAGCTCCGGGACAGTATACTACGAGCAGTACTTC. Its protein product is CASSSGTVYYEQYF.

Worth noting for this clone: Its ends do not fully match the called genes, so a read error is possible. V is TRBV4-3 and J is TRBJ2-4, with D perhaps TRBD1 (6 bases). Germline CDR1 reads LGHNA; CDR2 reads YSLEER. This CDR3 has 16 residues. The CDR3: CASSPSTGYGVKVQHF. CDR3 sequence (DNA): TGCGCCAGCAGCCCCTCTACAGGGTACGGGGTAAAGGTCCAACACTTC.

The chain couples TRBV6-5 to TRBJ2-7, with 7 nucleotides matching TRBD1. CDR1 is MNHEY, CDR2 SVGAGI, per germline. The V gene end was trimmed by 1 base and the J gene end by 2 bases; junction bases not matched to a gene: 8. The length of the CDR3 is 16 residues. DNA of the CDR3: TGTGCCAGCAGTTACTATATTACGACAGGGCCCTACGAGCAGTACTTC. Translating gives CASSYYITTGPYEQYF.

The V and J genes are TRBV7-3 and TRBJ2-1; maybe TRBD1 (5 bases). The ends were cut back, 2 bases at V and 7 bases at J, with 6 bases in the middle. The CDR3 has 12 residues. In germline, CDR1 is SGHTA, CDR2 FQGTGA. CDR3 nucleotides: TGTGCCAGCAGCTTAGACAGTAATGAGCAGTTCTTC. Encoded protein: CASSLDSNEQFF. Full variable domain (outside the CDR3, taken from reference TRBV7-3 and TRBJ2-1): GAGVSQTPSNKVTEKGKYVELRCDPISGHTALYWYRQSLGQGPEFLIYFQGTGAADDSGLPNDRFFAVRPEGSVSTLKIQRTERGDSAVYLCASSLDSNEQFFGPGTRLTVL.

The CDR3 region has the DNA TGTGCCAGCAGCCTGATAGAAGCTTTCTTT. Residues: CASSLIEAFF. The chain employs TRBV7-9 and TRBJ1-1; D is ambiguous. Trimming left V 5 bases short and J 8 bases short, with 6 bases between. CDR1 is SEHNR and CDR2 is FQNEAQ in the germline V gene (reference sequence). The CDR3 length is 10 residues.

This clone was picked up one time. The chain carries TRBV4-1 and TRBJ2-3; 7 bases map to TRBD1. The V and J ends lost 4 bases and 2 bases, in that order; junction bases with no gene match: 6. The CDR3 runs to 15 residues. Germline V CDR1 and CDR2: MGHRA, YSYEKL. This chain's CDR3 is CASSLRQGITDTQYF. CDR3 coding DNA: TGCGCCAGCAGCCTACGACAGGGAATCACAGATACGCAGTATTTT.

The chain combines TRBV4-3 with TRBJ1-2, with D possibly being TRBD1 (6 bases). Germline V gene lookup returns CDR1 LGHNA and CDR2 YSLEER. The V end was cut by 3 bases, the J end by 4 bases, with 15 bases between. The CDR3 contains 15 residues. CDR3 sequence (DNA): TGCGCCAGCAGCCAGGGACACCTAGGGCCCTATGGCTACACCTTC. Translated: CASSQGHLGPYGYTF.

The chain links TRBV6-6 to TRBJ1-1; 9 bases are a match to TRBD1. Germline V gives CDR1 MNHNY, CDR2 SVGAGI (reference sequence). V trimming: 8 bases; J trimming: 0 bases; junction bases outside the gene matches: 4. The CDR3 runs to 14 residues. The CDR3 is CASAGTGMNTEAFF. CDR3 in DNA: TGTGCCAGCGCCGGGACAGGGATGAACACTGAAGCTTTCTTT.

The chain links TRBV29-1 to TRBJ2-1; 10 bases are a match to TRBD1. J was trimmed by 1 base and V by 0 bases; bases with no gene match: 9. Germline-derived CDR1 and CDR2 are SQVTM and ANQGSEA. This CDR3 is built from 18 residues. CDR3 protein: CSVEDGTGDLGSYNEQFF. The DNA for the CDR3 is TGCAGCGTTGAAGATGGGACAGGGGATCTAGGTTCCTACAATGAGCAGTTCTTC.

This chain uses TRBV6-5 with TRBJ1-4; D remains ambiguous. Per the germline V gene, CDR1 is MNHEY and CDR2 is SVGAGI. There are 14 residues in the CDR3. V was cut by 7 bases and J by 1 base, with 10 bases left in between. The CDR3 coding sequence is TGTGCCAGCAACCGTAGGGTAACTAATGAAAAACTGTTTTTT. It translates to CASNRRVTNEKLFF.

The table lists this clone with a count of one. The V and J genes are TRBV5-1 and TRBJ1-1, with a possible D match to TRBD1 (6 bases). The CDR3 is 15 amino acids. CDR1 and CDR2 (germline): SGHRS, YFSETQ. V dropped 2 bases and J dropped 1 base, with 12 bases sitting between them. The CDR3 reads CASSLGWGPNTEAFF. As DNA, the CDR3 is TGCGCCAGCAGCTTAGGCTGGGGGCCGAACACTGAAGCTTTCTTT.

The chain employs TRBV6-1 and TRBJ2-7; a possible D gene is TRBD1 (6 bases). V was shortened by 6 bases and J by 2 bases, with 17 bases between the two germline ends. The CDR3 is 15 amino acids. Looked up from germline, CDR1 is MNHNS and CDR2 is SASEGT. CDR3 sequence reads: CASSLTDRSPYEQYF. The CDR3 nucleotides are TGTGCCAGCAGCCTCACCGACAGGAGCCCCTACGAGCAGTACTTC.

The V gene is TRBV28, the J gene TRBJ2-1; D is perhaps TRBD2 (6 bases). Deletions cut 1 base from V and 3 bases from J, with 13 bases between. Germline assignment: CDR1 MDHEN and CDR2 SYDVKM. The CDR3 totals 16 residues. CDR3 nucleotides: TGTGCCAGCAGTTTATATACGGGAGCGGGCTACAATGAGCAGTTCTTC. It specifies CASSLYTGAGYNEQFF.

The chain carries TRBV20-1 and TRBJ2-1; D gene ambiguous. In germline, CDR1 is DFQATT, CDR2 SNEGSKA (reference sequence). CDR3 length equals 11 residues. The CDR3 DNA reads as TGCACCCTCAAGCCCTACAATGAGCAGTTCTTC. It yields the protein CTLKPYNEQFF.

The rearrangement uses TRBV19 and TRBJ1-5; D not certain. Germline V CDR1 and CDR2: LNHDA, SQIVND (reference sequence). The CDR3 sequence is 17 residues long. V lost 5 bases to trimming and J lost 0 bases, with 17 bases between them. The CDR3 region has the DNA TGTGCCAGTAGTCCTAGCTTCTTGGAGTATAGCAATCAGCCCCAGCATTTT. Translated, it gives CASSPSFLEYSNQPQHF.

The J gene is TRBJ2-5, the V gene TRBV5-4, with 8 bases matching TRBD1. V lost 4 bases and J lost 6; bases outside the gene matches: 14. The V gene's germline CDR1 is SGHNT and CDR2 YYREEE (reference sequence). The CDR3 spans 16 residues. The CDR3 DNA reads TGTGCCAGCAGCCCGGAGGGGGCAGGGGGCGGACAGACCCAGTACTTC. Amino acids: CASSPEGAGGGQTQYF.

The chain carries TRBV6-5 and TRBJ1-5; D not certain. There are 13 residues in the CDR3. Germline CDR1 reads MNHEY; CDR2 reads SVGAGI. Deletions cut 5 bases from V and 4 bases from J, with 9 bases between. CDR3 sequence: CASSRAQNQPQHF. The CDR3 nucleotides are TGTGCCAGCAGTAGAGCCCAGAATCAGCCCCAGCATTTT.

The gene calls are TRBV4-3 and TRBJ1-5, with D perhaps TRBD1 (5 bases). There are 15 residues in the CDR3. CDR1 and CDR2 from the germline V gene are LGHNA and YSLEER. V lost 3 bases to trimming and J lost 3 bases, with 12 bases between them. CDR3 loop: CASSQGRGVNQPQHF. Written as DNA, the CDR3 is TGCGCCAGCAGCCAGGGCAGAGGGGTCAATCAGCCCCAGCATTTT.

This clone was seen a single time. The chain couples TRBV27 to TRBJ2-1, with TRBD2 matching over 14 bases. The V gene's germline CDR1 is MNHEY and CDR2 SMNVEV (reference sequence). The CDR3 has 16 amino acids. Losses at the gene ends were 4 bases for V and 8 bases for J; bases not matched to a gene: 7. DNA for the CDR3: TGTGCCAGCAGTTATATGGGGACTAGCGGGAGCGATGAGCAGTTCTTC. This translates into CASSYMGTSGSDEQFF.

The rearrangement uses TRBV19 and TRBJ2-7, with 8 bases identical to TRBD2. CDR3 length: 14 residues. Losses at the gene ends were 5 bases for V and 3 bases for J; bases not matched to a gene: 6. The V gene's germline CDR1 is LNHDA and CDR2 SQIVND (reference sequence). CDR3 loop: CASSPAGAGYEQYF. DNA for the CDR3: TGTGCCAGTAGTCCAGCGGGAGCGGGCTACGAGCAGTACTTC. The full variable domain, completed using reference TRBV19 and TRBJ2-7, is DGGITQSPKYLFRKEGQNVTLSCEQNLNHDAMYWYRQDPGQGLRLIYYSQIVNDFQKGDIAEGYSVSREKKESFPLTVTSAQKNPTAFYLCASSPAGAGYEQYFGPGTRLTVT.

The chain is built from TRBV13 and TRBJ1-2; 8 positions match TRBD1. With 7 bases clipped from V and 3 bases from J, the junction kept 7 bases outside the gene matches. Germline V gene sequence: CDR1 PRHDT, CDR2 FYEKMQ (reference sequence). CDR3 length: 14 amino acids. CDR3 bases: TGTGCCAGCACCCGGACAGGGTGGGACTATGGCTACACCTTC. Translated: CASTRTGWDYGYTF.

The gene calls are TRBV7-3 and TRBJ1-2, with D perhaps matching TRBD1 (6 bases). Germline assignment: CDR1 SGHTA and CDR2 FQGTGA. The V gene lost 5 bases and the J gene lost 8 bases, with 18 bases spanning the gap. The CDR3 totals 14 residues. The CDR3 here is CASSSNSQGEGYTF. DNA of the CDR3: TGTGCCAGCAGCAGTAACTCACAGGGTGAGGGCTACACCTTC.

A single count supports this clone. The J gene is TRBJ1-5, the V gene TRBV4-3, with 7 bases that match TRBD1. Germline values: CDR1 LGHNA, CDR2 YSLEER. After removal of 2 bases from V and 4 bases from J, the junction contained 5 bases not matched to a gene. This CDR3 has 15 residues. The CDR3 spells CASSQSTGVNQPQHF. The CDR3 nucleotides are TGCGCCAGCAGCCAAAGTACAGGGGTTAATCAGCCCCAGCATTTT.

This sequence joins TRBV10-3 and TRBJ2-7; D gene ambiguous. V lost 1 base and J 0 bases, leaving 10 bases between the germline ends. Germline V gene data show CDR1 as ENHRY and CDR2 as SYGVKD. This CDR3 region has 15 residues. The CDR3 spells CAISEWTESSYEQYF. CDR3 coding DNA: TGTGCCATCAGTGAGTGGACGGAGAGCTCCTACGAGCAGTACTTC.

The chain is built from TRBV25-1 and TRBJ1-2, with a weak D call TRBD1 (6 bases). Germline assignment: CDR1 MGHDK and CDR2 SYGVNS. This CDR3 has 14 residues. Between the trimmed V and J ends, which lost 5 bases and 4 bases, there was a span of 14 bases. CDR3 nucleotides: TGTGCCAGCAGTATTGGGGGGGGCTCCTATGGCTACACCTTC. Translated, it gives CASSIGGGSYGYTF.

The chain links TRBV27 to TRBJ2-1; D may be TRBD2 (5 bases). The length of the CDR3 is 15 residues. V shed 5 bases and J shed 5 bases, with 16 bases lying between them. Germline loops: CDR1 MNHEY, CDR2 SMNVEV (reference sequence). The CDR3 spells CASSTLGSLDNEQFF. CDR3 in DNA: TGTGCCAGCAGTACACTAGGGAGCCTGGACAATGAGCAGTTCTTC.

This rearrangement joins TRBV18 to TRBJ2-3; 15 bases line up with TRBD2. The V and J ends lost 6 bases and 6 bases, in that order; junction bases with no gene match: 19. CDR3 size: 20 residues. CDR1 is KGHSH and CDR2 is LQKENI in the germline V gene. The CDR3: CASSLGLAGGRSTTSDTQYF. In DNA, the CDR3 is TGTGCCAGCTCCCTCGGACTAGCGGGGGGGCGTTCCACCACCTCCGATACGCAGTATTTT.

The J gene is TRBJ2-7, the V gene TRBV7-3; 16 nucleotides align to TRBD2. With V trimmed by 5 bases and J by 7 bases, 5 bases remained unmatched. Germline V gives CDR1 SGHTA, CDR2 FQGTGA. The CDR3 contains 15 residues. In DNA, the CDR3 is TGTGCCAGCAGCCCCGGGACTAGCGGGAGGGAAGAGCAGTACTTC. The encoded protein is CASSPGTSGREEQYF. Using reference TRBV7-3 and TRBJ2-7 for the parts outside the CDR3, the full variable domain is GAGVSQTPSNKVTEKGKYVELRCDPISGHTALYWYRQSLGQGPEFLIYFQGTGAADDSGLPNDRFFAVRPEGSVSTLKIQRTERGDSAVYLCASSPGTSGREEQYFGPGTRLTVT.

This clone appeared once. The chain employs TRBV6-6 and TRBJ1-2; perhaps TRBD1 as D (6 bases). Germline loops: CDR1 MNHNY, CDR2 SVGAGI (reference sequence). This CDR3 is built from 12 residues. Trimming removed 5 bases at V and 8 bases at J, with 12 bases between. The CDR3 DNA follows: TGTGCCAGCAGTCCGGGACAACAAGGCTACACCTTC. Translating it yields CASSPGQQGYTF.